These 25 T cell receptor beta chains were all obtained from the same sample, sequenced in a study of response to subunit inactivated influenza vaccine. TCRdb recomputed calls from the RT-PCR reads with MiXCR, one row per CDR3 protein. The table includes a few hundred thousand distinct CDR3 sequences, about 7.2% detected once. The sample in question was PBMCs from blood, obtained about 24 months after vaccination. The source of these receptors is a man between 50 and 70 years old who received an inactivated influenza vaccine.

The chain recombines TRBV5-6 with TRBJ2-5; D uncertain. Trimming removed 1 base from V and 1 base from J, with 8 bases in between. This CDR3 has 14 residues. From germline, CDR1 is SGHDT and CDR2 YYEEEE. The CDR3 nucleotides read TGTGCCAGCAGCTTGAATCCATCCCAAGAGACCCAGTACTTC. Amino acid sequence: CASSLNPSQETQYF. The full variable domain, in which reference TRBV5-6 and TRBJ2-5 provide the parts outside the CDR3, is DAGVTQSPTHLIKTRGQQVTLRCSPKSGHDTVSWYQQALGQGPQFIFQYYEEEERQRGNFPDRFSGHQFPNYSSELNVNALLLGDSALYLCASSLNPSQETQYFGPGTRLLVL.

There are a few counts of this clonotype. The chain carries TRBV20-1 and TRBJ2-3; the match to TRBD2 covers 11 bases. The CDR3 totals 15 residues. V lost 4 bases and J lost 5; bases outside the gene matches: 8. CDR1 and CDR2 from the germline V gene are DFQATT and SNEGSKA (reference sequence). The CDR3 DNA is TGCAGTGCTACCAGCGTTACTAGCGGGGGAGATACGCAGTATTTT. Protein sequence: CSATSVTSGGDTQYF.

This chain connects TRBV14 to TRBJ2-2; D could derive from TRBD1 or TRBD2 (5 bases each). The V gene lost 4 bases and the J gene lost 5 bases, with 14 bases spanning the gap. Germline V gives CDR1 SGHDN, CDR2 FVKESK. The CDR3 consists of 15 residues. In DNA form, the CDR3 reads TGTGCCAGCAGCCGGGGACCCCCAAGAACCGGGGAGCTGTTTTTT. Translating gives CASSRGPPRTGELFF.

The V and J genes are TRBV20-1 and TRBJ2-7, with 9 nucleotides matching TRBD2. The length of the CDR3 is 14 residues. Germline loops: CDR1 DFQATT, CDR2 SNEGSKA (reference sequence). The junction had 9 bases not matched to a gene; V was cut back by 5 bases and J by 4 bases. In DNA, the CDR3 is TGCAGTGCTCCCAGGGCGGGAGGGGGGTACGAGCAGTACTTC. It codes for CSAPRAGGGYEQYF.

This clonotype was counted only a few times. CDR3 region: CASSPPDLSGNGYTF. The CDR3 nucleotides read TGTGCCAGCAGCCCACCGGACCTTTCCGGTAATGGCTACACCTTC. V and J are TRBV7-8 and TRBJ1-2, with D unclear. Germline CDR1 SGHVS, CDR2 FQNEAQ. The CDR3 contains 15 residues. Trimming took 5 bases from V and 6 from J, leaving 19 bases between them.

Many counts were recorded for this clonotype. The rearrangement links TRBV12-3 or TRBV12-4 to TRBJ2-7, with 8 bases lining up with TRBD1. With 3 bases clipped from V and 7 bases from J, the junction kept 20 bases outside the gene matches. This CDR3 is 18 amino acids long. In nucleotides, the CDR3 is TGTGCCAGCAGTTTGTCGGGGGCACGACAGGGGATGCCCAGGGAGCAGTACTTC. Protein product: CASSLSGARQGMPREQYF.

The CDR3 nucleotides are TGTGCCAGCAGAAGGACTAGCGGGGATACGCAGTATTTT. Residues: CASRRTSGDTQYF. The gene calls are TRBV6-2 or TRBV6-3 and TRBJ2-3, with 11 positions matching TRBD2. Germline V gene data show CDR1 as MNHEY and CDR2 as SVGEGT. V was clipped by 6 bases and J by 6 bases; unmatched bases: 2. The CDR3 length is 13 residues.

This clonotype was counted ten times or more. The rearrangement links TRBV29-1 to TRBJ1-1, with D perhaps matching TRBD1 (5 bases). The CDR3 runs to 13 residues. Germline CDR1 is SQVTM and CDR2 is ANQGSEA. The V and J ends lost 6 bases and 3 bases respectively, with 14 bases between them. DNA for the CDR3: TGCAGCGTGGCCCGTCGGGGGGACACTGAAGCTTTCTTT. Its protein product is CSVARRGDTEAFF.

In this sample, this clonotype turned up a few times. The chain combines TRBV29-1 with TRBJ1-5, with 7 nucleotides matching TRBD1. J gave up 4 bases and V 6 bases, and 6 bases lay outside the gene matches. The CDR3 sequence is 13 residues long. Germline values: CDR1 SQVTM, CDR2 ANQGSEA. The CDR3 bases are TGCAGCGTCGCGGGACAGCAGAATCAGCCCCAGCATTTT. This sequence encodes CSVAGQQNQPQHF. Full variable domain (rest looked up from reference TRBV29-1 and TRBJ1-5): SAVISQKPSRDICQRGTSLTIQCQVDSQVTMMFWYRQQPGQSLTLIATANQGSEATYESGFVIDKFPISRPNLTFSTLTVSNMSPEDSSIYLCSVAGQQNQPQHFGDGTRLSIL.

The chain recombines TRBV12-3 or TRBV12-4 with TRBJ1-2; D is uncertain. This CDR3 contains 13 residues. Trimming removed 3 bases at V and 4 bases at J, with 9 bases between. The CDR3 protein is CASSFTDSYGYTF. The CDR3 region has the DNA TGTGCCAGCAGTTTTACAGACTCCTATGGCTACACCTTC.

This clonotype was picked up a small number of times. J is TRBJ2-3 and V is TRBV4-2; 12 positions agree with TRBD2. Trimming took 4 bases from V and 4 from J; bases not matched to a gene: 6. This CDR3 spans 16 amino acids. Germline CDR1 and CDR2: LGHNA and YNFKEQ. CDR3 sequence: CASSRRLAGDPDTQYF. The CDR3 coding sequence is TGTGCCAGCAGCCGCAGACTAGCGGGAGATCCAGATACGCAGTATTTT.

The rearrangement uses TRBV28 and TRBJ2-1; D assignment may be TRBD1 or TRBD2 (5 bases each). This CDR3 contains 13 residues. Trimming pared 3 bases from V and 6 bases from J, leaving 9 bases between. CDR1 and CDR2 (germline): MDHEN, SYDVKM. In DNA form, the CDR3 reads TGTGCCAGCAGTTTCGGGACCTTCAATGAGCAGTTCTTC. The encoded protein is CASSFGTFNEQFF.

The chain uses TRBV27 and TRBJ1-6; D is possibly TRBD1 (5 bases). Per germline, CDR1 MNHEY and CDR2 SMNVEV (reference sequence). The length of the CDR3 is 13 residues. Trimming took off 6 bases at V and 10 bases at J, with 13 bases between the two ends. CDR3: CASSSLGGSPLHF. The CDR3 DNA is TGTGCCAGCAGCTCCCTCGGGGGATCACCCCTCCACTTT.

The V and J genes are TRBV20-1 and TRBJ2-3; D is undetermined. The CDR3 has 14 amino acids. V shed 0 bases and J shed 0 bases, with 7 bases lying between them. The germline V gene has CDR1 DFQATT and CDR2 SNEGSKA (reference sequence). CDR3 sequence: CSARDLLSTDTQYF. The CDR3 nucleotides read TGCAGTGCTAGAGATCTCCTTAGCACAGATACGCAGTATTTT.

This clonotype was picked up many times. J is TRBJ2-7 and V is TRBV28; D is unclear. The germline V gene has CDR1 MDHEN and CDR2 SYDVKM. V dropped 2 bases and J dropped 6 bases, with 17 bases sitting between them. This CDR3 region has 15 residues. DNA of the CDR3: TGTGCCAGCAGTTTAGGGTCCAAATCCCTGTCCGAGCAGTACTTC. It yields the protein CASSLGSKSLSEQYF.

There are many counts of this clonotype. This chain joins TRBV2 and TRBJ2-1, with TRBD2 matching over 8 bases. Germline V CDR1 and CDR2: SNHLY, FYNNEI. V lost 6 bases and J lost 10; bases outside the gene matches: 11. The length of the CDR3 is 14 residues. The CDR3 DNA reads as TGTGCCAGCAGGCCGATCGCGGGGGGTCTAGAGCAGTTCTTC. As protein: CASRPIAGGLEQFF.

This clonotype was picked up a small number of times. The rearrangement uses TRBV5-1 and TRBJ2-3; no firm D call. Germline loops: CDR1 SGHRS, CDR2 YFSETQ. This CDR3 spans 15 amino acids. The V end lost 2 bases, the J end lost 1 base, and 11 bases lay between the germline ends. CDR3 region: CASSFGTDRTDTQYF. The CDR3 bases are TGCGCCAGCAGCTTTGGTACCGACCGCACAGATACGCAGTATTTT.

This clonotype was observed a few times. The rearrangement joins TRBV12-3 or TRBV12-4 to TRBJ1-3, with 9 positions matching TRBD1. V was pared by 1 base and J by 2 bases, with 3 bases of the junction left unmatched. This CDR3 has 16 amino acids. CDR3 amino acids: CASSLEGTGTGNTIYF. CDR3 DNA: TGTGCCAGCAGTTTAGAAGGGACAGGGACTGGAAACACCATATATTTT.

The V and J genes are TRBV23-1 and TRBJ1-1; perhaps TRBD1 as D (6 bases). TRBV23-1 is an ORF, and what it does is uncertain. The CDR3 sequence is 17 residues long. With 3 bases removed from V and 1 base from J, the gap between germline ends came to 18 bases. CDR3 loop: CASSHCPRQVPNTEAFF. The CDR3 DNA reads TGCGCCAGCAGTCATTGCCCACGACAGGTCCCGAACACTGAAGCTTTCTTT.

This clonotype has only a few counts. The chain employs TRBV10-3 and TRBJ1-2; D is possibly TRBD1 (6 bases). The CDR3 contains 13 residues. V was cut by 10 bases and J by 4 bases, with 16 bases left in between. CDR1 is ENHRY and CDR2 is SYGVKD in the germline V gene. The CDR3 region is CATNRDIGYGYTF. The DNA for the CDR3 is TGTGCCACCAACAGGGACATAGGCTATGGCTACACCTTC.

This clonotype was counted only a few times. The chain couples TRBV28 to TRBJ2-7; no definite D call. CDR3 size: 15 residues. The V and J ends lost 2 bases and 2 bases respectively, with 13 bases between them. Germline CDR1 MDHEN, CDR2 SYDVKM. The CDR3 DNA sequence: TGTGCCAGCAGTTTAAGAGAATTCAAGGCCTACGAGCAGTACTTC. This codes for CASSLREFKAYEQYF.

This clonotype was detected only a few times. The chain employs TRBV5-1 and TRBJ1-1; 12 bases line up with TRBD1. CDR1 and CDR2 (germline): SGHRS, YFSETQ. The CDR3 is 15 amino acids. V was clipped by 3 bases and J by 5 bases; unmatched bases: 5. DNA of the CDR3: TGCGCCAGCAGCTGGGGACAGGGGGCGCGAACTGAAGCTTTCTTT. Amino acid sequence: CASSWGQGARTEAFF.

CDR3 protein: CASSLGDRRYTGELFF. CDR3 nucleotides: TGTGCCAGCAGTTTGGGGGACAGGCGGTACACCGGGGAGCTGTTTTTT. This rearrangement joins TRBV12-3 or TRBV12-4 to TRBJ2-2, with 8 nucleotides matching TRBD1. V gave up 3 bases and J gave up 3 bases; unmatched junction bases: 6. CDR3 length equals 16 residues.

The rearrangement links TRBV4-3 to TRBJ1-2; D gene uncertain. V dropped 2 bases and J dropped 3 bases, with 7 bases sitting between them. CDR3 length: 13 residues. Per germline, CDR1 LGHNA and CDR2 YSLEER. As DNA, the CDR3 is TGCGCCAGCAGCCAATTGGGCTACTATGGCTACACCTTC. The encoded protein is CASSQLGYYGYTF.

There are many counts of this clonotype. The rearrangement uses TRBV27 and TRBJ2-7, with TRBD1 matching 7 bases. This CDR3 has 14 residues. Germline V gene sequence: CDR1 MNHEY, CDR2 SMNVEV (reference sequence). V dropped 6 bases and J dropped 3; count of bases not matched to a gene: 8. CDR3 loop: CASSIGQAYYEQYF. In DNA, the CDR3 is TGTGCCAGCAGCATCGGACAGGCCTACTACGAGCAGTACTTC.